These T cell receptor beta chains were read from a single sample in a study of blood T cell repertoires in COVID-19. Clones were sequenced by immunoSEQ multiplex PCR, and TCRdb holds only the in-frame ones, with some missing. The repertoire holds approximately 45,000 clones, 85% to 90% seen once, with 4.7% in the top ten. The sequenced sample consisted of peripheral blood. These receptor sequences come from a human donor in a cohort sampled during active COVID-19. The CDR3 runs from the conserved cysteine through the conserved F or W. The order of the fields is CDR3 length, clone size, V gene, D gene, J gene, CDR3 protein, CDR3 DNA. A D gene is named only where the DNA matches it firmly. Clone size is shown for a subset of rows, as once, few, many or a class of expanded clone.

>13|.|TRBV29-1|TRBD1|TRBJ1-5
CSTSTGTLQPQHF
TGCAGCACTTCGACAGGGACTCTGCAGCCCCAGCATTTT
>16|.|TRBV9|TRBD2|TRBJ2-2
CASSVDSSGRTGELFF
TGTGCCAGCAGCGTAGATTCTAGCGGGAGAACCGGGGAGCTGTTTTTT
>15|.|TRBV4-1|.|TRBJ2-5
CASSQVGLAQETQYF
TGCGCCAGCAGCCAAGTGGGGCTGGCCCAAGAGACCCAGTACTTC
>10|once|TRBV2|.|TRBJ1-6
CASSDGQNHF
TGTGCCAGCAGTGATGGACAGAACCACTTT
>12|few|TRBV7-9|.|TRBJ2-7
CASSLAGVEQYF
TGTGCCAGCAGCTTAGCAGGGGTCGAGCAGTACTTC
>13|.|TRBV6-5|.|TRBJ1-2
CASITGSNYGYTF
TGTGCCAGCATTACAGGATCTAACTATGGCTACACCTTC
>13|.|TRBV5-1|.|TRBJ2-1
CASSLAAEEKQFF
TGCGCCAGCAGCTTGGCAGCCGAGGAGAAGCAGTTCTTC
>16|.|TRBV5-1|TRBD1|TRBJ1-4
CASSAGTDATNEKLFF
TGCGCCAGCAGCGCGGGGACAGATGCAACTAATGAAAAACTGTTTTTT
>15|few|TRBV25-1|.|TRBJ1-1
CASSETRTANTEAFF
TGTGCCAGCAGTGAAACAAGGACAGCGAACACTGAAGCTTTCTTT
>16|few|TRBV3-1/TRBV3-2|.|TRBJ1-4
CASSQRSPRRGEKLFF
TGTGCCAGCAGCCAACGCTCCCCCCGCCGGGGGGAAAAACTGTTTTTT
>13|.|TRBV19|.|TRBJ1-2
CASSIAHNYGYTF
TGTGCCAGTAGTATCGCACATAACTATGGCTACACCTTC
>13|.|TRBV15|TRBD2|TRBJ2-7
CATMASGIGEQYF
TGTGCCACCATGGCTAGCGGGATTGGCGAGCAGTACTTC
>13|.|TRBV7-2|.|TRBJ1-5
CASSPHGGQPQHF
TGTGCCAGCAGCCCACACGGGGGTCAGCCCCAGCATTTT
>14|.|TRBV7-6|.|TRBJ1-1
CASSPELRQSAAFF
TGTGCCAGCAGCCCCGAACTGAGACAGAGTGCAGCTTTCTTT
>15|.|TRBV24-1|TRBD2|TRBJ2-1
CATSKREGSYNEQFF
TGTGCCACCAGTAAGCGGGAGGGTTCCTACAATGAGCAGTTCTTC
>11|.|TRBV3-1/TRBV3-2|.|TRBJ1-2
CASSQGQHYTF
TGTGCCAGCAGCCAGGGCCAGCACTACACCTTC
>17|.|TRBV5-6|.|TRBJ1-2
CASSRPDQPGGPMGYTF
TGTGCCAGCAGTCGGCCCGATCAACCAGGAGGCCCTATGGGCTACACCTTC
>15|.|TRBV28|.|TRBJ1-4
CASRAGGTGGEKLFF
TGTGCCAGCAGAGCAGGCGGCACGGGGGGGGAAAAACTGTTTTTT
>13|.|TRBV21-1|.|TRBJ1-5
CASTLSPLRPQHF
TGTGCCAGCACCTTAAGTCCTCTAAGGCCCCAGCATTTT
>14|.|TRBV7-2|TRBD1|TRBJ2-1
CASSNRDRGREQFF
TGTGCCAGCAGCAACCGGGACAGAGGACGGGAGCAGTTCTTC
>13|.|TRBV11-1|TRBD1|TRBJ2-1
CASSMGQGGEQFF
TGTGCCAGCAGCATGGGACAGGGGGGTGAGCAGTTCTTC
>16|.|TRBV5-1|TRBD2|TRBJ2-5
CASSRGLAGKQETQYF
TGCGCCAGCAGCCGGGGACTAGCGGGAAAACAAGAGACCCAGTACTTC
>16|.|TRBV7-9|TRBD2|TRBJ2-3
CASSPPGTSGTDTQYF
TGTGCCAGCAGCCCACCGGGGACTAGCGGGACAGATACGCAGTATTTT
>15|.|TRBV5-1|TRBD2|TRBJ2-7
CASSLEVAGVREQYF
TGCGCCAGCAGCTTGGAGGTCGCGGGAGTCCGTGAGCAGTACTTC
>13|once|TRBV28|.|TRBJ2-5
CASSPNTKETQYF
TGTGCCAGCAGCCCGAATACTAAAGAGACCCAGTACTTC
>15|.|TRBV7-9|.|TRBJ2-5
CASSLVASVRETQYF
TGTGCCAGCAGCTTAGTAGCGTCAGTCAGGGAGACCCAGTACTTC
>16|.|TRBV7-9|TRBD1|TRBJ2-7
CASSKRDSPSSYEQYF
TGTGCCAGCAGCAAGAGGGACAGTCCGAGCTCCTACGAGCAGTACTTC
>16|.|TRBV9|.|TRBJ1-6
CASRSQTGGYNSPLHF
TGTGCCAGCCGGAGCCAGACAGGTGGTTATAATTCACCCCTCCACTTT
>13|.|TRBV3-1/TRBV3-2|TRBD1|TRBJ1-2
CASSPGQGGGYTF
TGTGCCAGCAGCCCGGGACAGGGGGGCGGCTACACCTTC
>15|once|TRBV7-6|.|TRBJ2-1
CASSLVGGPSGEQFF
TGTGCCAGCAGCTTAGTAGGAGGCCCCAGCGGTGAGCAGTTCTTC
>11|.|TRBV30|.|TRBJ2-5
CAWSVGETQYF
TGTGCCTGGAGTGTCGGGGAGACCCAGTACTTC
>13|.|TRBV7-6|.|TRBJ2-1
CASSLASSPQQFF
TGTGCCAGCAGCTTAGCGAGTTCCCCCCAGCAGTTCTTC